Below, 3 T cell receptor beta chains from the same sample are listed, as sequenced in a study of response to subunit inactivated influenza vaccine. In TCRdb, the RT-PCR reads were re-called with MiXCR into one record per CDR3 protein. The sample holds over 150,000 distinct CDR3 sequences, approximately 15% seen once. The sample consisted of CD8+ T cells sorted from PBMCs, taken less than 6 days after vaccination. Receptors were obtained from a man aged 50 to 59 who received an inactivated influenza vaccine.

The genes are TRBV4-2 and TRBJ1-2; 7 nucleotides agree with TRBD1. The germline V gene has CDR1 LGHNA and CDR2 YNFKEQ. This CDR3 region has 15 residues. Unmatched junction bases numbered 6, after V lost 2 bases and J lost 3 bases. CDR3 coding DNA: TGTGCCAGCAGCCAACCAGGGGACAGCGACTATGGCTACACCTTC. Translated, it gives CASSQPGDSDYGYTF.

The table lists this clonotype with a few counts. The chain couples TRBV6-6 to TRBJ1-1; TRBD1 matches at 7 bases. V was clipped by 7 bases and J by 4 bases; unmatched bases: 6. Germline values: CDR1 MNHNY, CDR2 SVGAGI (reference sequence). The CDR3 loop spans 13 amino acids. CDR3 bases: TGTGCCAGCAAAGAGACAGGGTCCACTGAAGCTTTCTTT. It codes for CASKETGSTEAFF.

This chain joins TRBV4-3 and TRBJ1-2; D gene uncertain. V was clipped by 1 base and J by 2 bases, with 8 bases between them. CDR1 is LGHNA, CDR2 YSLEER, per germline. The CDR3 covers 14 residues. The CDR3 sequence: CASSQGAKNYGYTF. The CDR3 nucleotides read TGCGCCAGCAGCCAAGGGGCGAAAAACTATGGCTACACCTTC.